The source of this T cell receptor beta chain is a study of T cells in women clearing cervical HPV infection (dated by TCRdb to the late 2010s). General notes on the study: Cases were about two dozen women with histologically confirmed HPV16-related CIN3 or worse, including a couple of invasive cancers. The controls were around 26 women whose single incident HPV16 infection cleared within 12 months with no development of precancer or cancer. Among cases, blood sampling occurred a median of around 160 days after lesion detection, with an interquartile range of about 90 to 230 days. This exploratory proof-of-principle case-control study, nested within the Guanacaste HPV Natural History Study in Costa Rica, compared TCR repertoires among women with different cervical HPV16 outcomes. Quality controls consisted of five blinded duplicates per group, for a total of roughly 60 samples made up of about 50 participants and roughly ten replicates. Cases and controls were matched on year of sample collection and on age within five years. HLA typing was available for only a few women, so HLA type could not be excluded as a confounder. A median age of approximately 32 years was observed in cases versus under 40 in controls, and no significant differences in baseline characteristics were found. Blood from cases was collected at the visit at which the lesion was first identified, whereas blood from controls was collected once infection was no longer detected. The parent cohort enrolled 9,500 to 12,000 women aged 18 or older in Guanacaste, Costa Rica, in about 1993 to 1994 and followed the women for roughly 7 years.

Every participant had a single incident cervical HPV16 infection, and women with prevalent HPV16 infections were excluded. Cervical HPV DNA was detected with MY09/MY11 PCR, and genotyping was done with dot-blot hybridization. Around 15 mL of heparinized blood were centrifuged, and the buffy coat was split into aliquots, frozen at -30 degrees C, and then kept at -80 degrees C. QIAGEN kits were used to extract genomic DNA from buffy coat specimens. Remarks on this clone: This receptor's antigen is unknown.

TCR beta CDR3 regions were amplified by multiplex PCR using the immunoSEQ assay from an average of 1200 ng genomic DNA per sample. To correct primer bias, the assay used a complete synthetic TCR repertoire to set an amplification baseline. The amplicons were sequenced using the Illumina platform. The published analysis was carried out like this. Sequences were error-corrected by clustering with frequency ratios and a modified nearest-neighbor algorithm, then analyzed in the immunoSEQ Analyzer with IMGT gene definitions. At each rarefaction depth, TCR richness and evenness were averaged over 20 rarefaction repeats, and samples with fewer sequences than the depth were excluded. V, D and J gene relative abundances were compared between groups with Wilcoxon rank sum tests, applying FDR correction. For the blinded duplicates, the intraclass correlation was around 95% for TCR richness and averaged roughly 79% across 70 or so gene segments. The table was pulled from immuneACCESS by TCRdb, which kept in-frame rearrangements only. Such tables lose some clones; where checked, under half of the loss comes from unresolved V genes, and the rest has no known cause. V, J and clone size derive from that table, while D and trimming were established from the DNA sequence. The record for this sample contains 45,000 to 50,000 clones. Less than 40% of the sample is taken by the ten largest.

Overall study outcomes, separate from this receptor: T-cell numbers per sample were unknown, so richness differences could reflect varying T-cell content rather than repertoire biology. Across sequencing depths, CIN3+ cases showed significantly higher TCR repertoire richness than controls, but evenness did not differ between the groups. Because of the cross-sectional design, the study could not determine whether the associations came before infection or resulted from infection, and neither effector/memory subsets nor HPV-specific T cells were isolated. Cases were distinguished from controls with an estimated AUC of about 0.8 by random forest classifiers combining richness and V gene abundances.

The TCR comes from a woman aged 18 to 75 with a cervical HPV16 infection that either progressed to CIN3+ or cleared (not recorded which). The sample was blood buffy coat.

The covered CDR3 bases are TGCAGCGTTGACAGGGCCAGGGGAACTGAA. This encodes CSVDRARGTE. The whole CDR3 protein is CSVDRARGTEAFF. The chain uses TRBV29-1 and TRBJ1-1; the D gene is perhaps TRBD1, on 6 matching bases. The observed sequence ends 3 residues before the CDR3 terminus, with the missing tail filled in from the germline J gene. Trimming at the junction amounts to 3 bases on V and 5 bases on J, and the germline ends lie 13 bases apart. From the cysteine through the phenylalanine, the CDR3 covers 13 amino acids. Shown are 30 bases from within the CDR3, in frame from base 1. CDR1 and CDR2, looked up from the germline V gene, are SQVTM and ANQGSEA.